The T cell receptor beta chain described here comes from a study of human T cells and chemical hapten exposure. This clonotype was observed a handful of times. MiXCR, applied by TCRdb to the RACE reads, yields one record per CDR3 protein. This repertoire shows about 340,000 distinct CDR3 sequences, 6% to 8.5% found once; its top ten account for 8% to 9%. The CDR3 consists of 15 residues. The V gene lost 4 bases and the J gene lost 8 bases, with 20 bases spanning the gap. The V gene's germline CDR1 is MNHEY and CDR2 SVGEGT. This sample's time point: patch test 1, 2 weeks after DPC sensitization. Specified treatment: therapeutic diphenylcyclopropenone sensitization with weekly scalp DPC.

This rearrangement joins TRBV6-2 or TRBV6-3 to TRBJ1-2; D is perhaps TRBD1 (6 bases). The TCR comes from a woman aged 18-30 years with alopecia areata. Some clones in this sample may be carry-over from other donors' samples. The specimen comprised whole blood, sampled in connection with sensitization to the hapten diphenylcyclopropenone (DPC). CDR3 amino acids: CASSSPPGQPRGYTF. CDR3 nucleotides: TGTGCCAGCAGTTCCCCCCCCGGACAGCCGCGGGGCTACACCTTC.